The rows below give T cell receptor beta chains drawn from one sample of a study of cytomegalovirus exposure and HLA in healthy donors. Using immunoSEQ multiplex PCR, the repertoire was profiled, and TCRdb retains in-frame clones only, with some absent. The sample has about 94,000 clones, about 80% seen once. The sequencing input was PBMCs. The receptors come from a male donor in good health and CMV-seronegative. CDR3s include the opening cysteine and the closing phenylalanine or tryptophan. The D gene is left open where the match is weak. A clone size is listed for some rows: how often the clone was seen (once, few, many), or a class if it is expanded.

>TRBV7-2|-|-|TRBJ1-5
TGTGCCAGCAGCTTGGAGAGTGGCAATCAGCCCCAGCATTTT
CASSLESGNQPQHF
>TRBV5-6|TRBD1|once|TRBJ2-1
TGTGCCAGCACCCGGACAGGGAAGCGGGACAATGAGCAGTTCTTC
CASTRTGKRDNEQFF
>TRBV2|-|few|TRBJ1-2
TGTGCCAGCAGTGAAGCCGCCGCAGGGCGTGGCTACACCTTC
CASSEAAAGRGYTF
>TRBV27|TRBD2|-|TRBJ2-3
TGTGCCAGCAGTTTATCGTGGGCCCCCGGGACTAGCGCGATTCCGCAACGCACAGATACGCAGTATTTT
CASSLSWAPGTSAIPQRTDTQYF
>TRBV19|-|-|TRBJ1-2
TGTGCCAGTAGTATCGTCTGGGGGCGAACTAACTATGGCTACACCTTC
CASSIVWGRTNYGYTF
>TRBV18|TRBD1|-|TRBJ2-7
TGTGCCAGCTCTCAGGGACAGAACTACGAGCAGTACTTC
CASSQGQNYEQYF
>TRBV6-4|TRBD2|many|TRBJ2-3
TGTGCCAGCAGTGAGATAGCGGGGGGGCACACAGATACGCAGTATTTT
CASSEIAGGHTDTQYF
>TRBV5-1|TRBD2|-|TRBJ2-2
TGCGCCAGCAGCCGGACTAGCGGTAGCACCGGGGAGCTGTTTTTT
CASSRTSGSTGELFF
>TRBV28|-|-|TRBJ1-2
TGTGCCAGCAGGGGGGGAGGTGGCTACACCTTC
CASRGGGGYTF
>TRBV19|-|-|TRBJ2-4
TGTGCCAGTAGTATAGACCCCAGGGAAAACATTCAGTACTTC
CASSIDPRENIQYF
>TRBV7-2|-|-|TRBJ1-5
TGTGCCAGCACCAAAGAGGGCCCCTATAGCAATCAGCCCCAGCATTTT
CASTKEGPYSNQPQHF
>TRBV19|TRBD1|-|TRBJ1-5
TGTGCCAGTATGCGACAGGGAAATCAGCCCCAGCATTTT
CASMRQGNQPQHF
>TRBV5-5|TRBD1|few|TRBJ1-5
TGTGCCAGCAGTCAGACAGGGGCCGATCAGCCCCAGCATTTT
CASSQTGADQPQHF
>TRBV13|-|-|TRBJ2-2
TGTGCCAGCAGCTACGAGTCGGGGTCTGGTACCGGGGAGCTGTTTTTT
CASSYESGSGTGELFF
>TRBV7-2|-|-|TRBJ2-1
TGTGCCAGCGGTGGGCAGAACAATGAGCAGTTCTTC
CASGGQNNEQFF
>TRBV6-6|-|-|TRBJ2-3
TGTGCCAGCAGCCCGGTTGCGGATACGCAGTATTTT
CASSPVADTQYF
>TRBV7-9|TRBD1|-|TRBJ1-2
TGTGCCAGCAGCCCCCTTAGCGGTCGTGGACAGGGCGACTATGGCTACACCTTC
CASSPLSGRGQGDYGYTF
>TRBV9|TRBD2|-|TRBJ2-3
TGTGCCAGCAGCGTAGGGACTAGCGGGGTAATTAGCACAGATACGCAGTATTTT
CASSVGTSGVISTDTQYF
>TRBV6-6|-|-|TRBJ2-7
TGTGCCAGCAACCGCGCGGGAGAGCAGTACTTC
CASNRAGEQYF
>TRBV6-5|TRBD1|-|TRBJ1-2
TGTGCCAGCAGTCCTAAAGGGGACAGCGAATATGGCTACACCTTC
CASSPKGDSEYGYTF
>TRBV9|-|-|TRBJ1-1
TGTGCCAGCAGCGGTCGCAGGAACACTGAAGCTTTCTTT
CASSGRRNTEAFF
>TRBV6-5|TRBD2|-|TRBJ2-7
TGTGCCAGCAGCAATTCCGGGACTAGCGCCTACGAGCAGTACTTC
CASSNSGTSAYEQYF
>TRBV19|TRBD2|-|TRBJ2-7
TGTGCCAGTAGTACCGCGGGACTAGGCTACGAGCAGTACTTC
CASSTAGLGYEQYF